This T cell receptor (beta chain) was sequenced for a study of blood T cell repertoires in COVID-19. Background on the study: Whether acute or convalescent, the COVID-19 samples came from the United States, Italy and Spain. Sample material is recorded as cDNA or gDNA derived from T cells, B-cell-depleted T cells, or PBMCs.

CDR1 is MDHEN and CDR2 is SYDVKM in the germline V gene. The trim removed 7 bases at V and 0 bases at J, leaving 11 bases unmatched. The CDR3 runs to 16 residues. Per the original methods: Using reference gene primer amplification, nucleated cell counts were estimated. Using immunoSEQ multiplex PCR, the repertoire was profiled, and TCRdb retains in-frame clones only, with some absent. The DNA was the basis for D and trimming; V, J and clone size are from that table. The sample includes 200,000 to 250,000 clones, approximately 87% seen only once; the top ten take 6.2%. The chain recombines TRBV28 with TRBJ2-7; 8 positions agree with TRBD2. The material sequenced was peripheral blood. This clonotype was obtained from a man aged 60 to 75 with acute or convalescent COVID-19. In DNA, the CDR3 is TGTGCCAGCATTCCCGCGGGGGGAGGGAGCTCCTACGAGCAGTACTTC. Translated, it gives CASIPAGGGSSYEQYF.